A single sample gave rise to the 27 T cell receptor beta chains below, sequenced in a study of early T cells in non-severe SARS-CoV-2 infection. TCRdb ran MiXCR on the 5' RACE reads and lists one entry per CDR3 protein. The sample has over 30,000 distinct CDR3 sequences, approximately 7.2% seen once. Here the sequenced sample was whole blood, taken at baseline. Source of these receptors: an adult who was a healthcare worker with PCR-confirmed SARS-CoV-2 infection or an uninfected control (not recorded which).

V usage is TRBV10-3 and J usage is TRBJ2-7; D may be TRBD2 (6 bases). In germline, CDR1 is ENHRY, CDR2 SYGVKD. V was pared by 0 bases and J by 4 bases, with 10 bases between. The CDR3 loop spans 14 amino acids. The CDR3, as DNA: TGTGCCATCAGTGAGTCGACTGGAGGGTACGAGCAGTACTTC. Its protein is CAISESTGGYEQYF.

This clonotype was picked up many times. The chain links TRBV15 to TRBJ2-5, with D perhaps matching TRBD1 or TRBD2 (6 bases each). Deletions cut 3 bases from V and 4 bases from J, with 12 bases between. The germline CDR1 and CDR2 sequences are LNHNV and YYDKDF (reference sequence). The CDR3 has 14 residues. The chain's CDR3 is CATSRLGGGETQYF. CDR3 nucleotides: TGTGCCACCAGCAGGCTCGGGGGCGGAGAGACCCAGTACTTC.

This clonotype was recorded at least ten times. The V call is TRBV20-1, the J call TRBJ2-5, with 7 bases fitting TRBD1. The V gene end was trimmed by 6 bases and the J gene end by 2 bases; junction bases not matched to a gene: 6. The germline CDR1 and CDR2 sequences are DFQATT and SNEGSKA (reference sequence). This CDR3 contains 13 residues. CDR3 DNA sequence: TGCAGTGCCAGGGGGTCCCAACAAGAGACCCAGTACTTC. It yields the protein CSARGSQQETQYF.

This clonotype was picked up a small number of times. This sequence joins TRBV4-1 and TRBJ2-1, with D perhaps given as TRBD1 or TRBD2 (5 bases each). From germline, CDR1 is MGHRA and CDR2 YSYEKL. With 11 bases removed from V and 6 bases from J, the gap between germline ends came to 11 bases. The CDR3 sequence is 11 residues long. The CDR3 here is CAVGTINEQFF. CDR3 nucleotide sequence: TGCGCCGTGGGGACGATCAATGAGCAGTTCTTC.

This clonotype was picked up a small number of times. DNA for the CDR3: TGTGCCAGCAGCCCCACCGCCAACGTACGAGGGTATGGCACTGAAGCTTTCTTT. This codes for CASSPTANVRGYGTEAFF. The chain has TRBV3-1 and TRBJ1-1; D is undetermined. Trimming took off 4 bases at V and 4 bases at J, with 25 bases between the two ends. This CDR3 has 18 residues. Germline values: CDR1 LGHDT, CDR2 YNNKEL (reference sequence).

This clonotype was recorded many times. The rearrangement uses TRBV11-3 and TRBJ2-2; perhaps TRBD2 as D (5 bases). Trimming removed 1 base at V and 2 bases at J, with 11 bases between. The CDR3 has 16 residues. Germline CDR1 is SGHNT and CDR2 is YENEEA. CDR3 region: CASSLGGWENTGELFF. As DNA, the CDR3 is TGTGCCAGCAGCTTAGGAGGGTGGGAAAACACCGGGGAGCTGTTTTTT. The entire variable domain, with the rest obtained from reference TRBV11-3 and TRBJ2-2, is as follows: EAGVVQSPRYKIIEKKQPVAFWCNPISGHNTLYWYLQNLGQGPELLIRYENEEAVDDSQLPKDRFSAERLKGVDSTLKIQPAELGDSAVYLCASSLGGWENTGELFFGEGSRLTVL.

This clonotype was recorded a few times. The chain is built from TRBV28 and TRBJ2-1, with no clear D. CDR3 length: 15 amino acids. Germline V gene lookup returns CDR1 MDHEN and CDR2 SYDVKM. Trimming removed 3 bases from V and 2 bases from J, with 11 bases in between. DNA for the CDR3: TGTGCCAGCAGTTTCAACAGAAAAGCCTACAATGAGCAGTTCTTC. It codes for CASSFNRKAYNEQFF.

The genes are TRBV27 and TRBJ2-7; either TRBD1 or TRBD2 may fit D (5 bases each). Deletions cut 2 bases from V and 5 bases from J, with 13 bases between. CDR1 is MNHEY and CDR2 is SMNVEV in the germline V gene (reference sequence). This CDR3 is 14 amino acids long. The CDR3 region has the DNA TGTGCCAGCAGTTTACGTTCAGGGACCGACGAGCAGTACTTC. Translation gives CASSLRSGTDEQYF.

The chain uses TRBV4-3 and TRBJ1-5; D not resolved. Germline CDR1 and CDR2: LGHNA and YSLEER. CDR3 size: 14 residues. V was pared by 6 bases and J by 0 bases, with 9 bases between. CDR3 nucleotide sequence: TGCGCCAGCAGTTCCGATTATAGCAATCAGCCCCAGCATTTT. Its translation: CASSSDYSNQPQHF.

This clonotype showed up many times. This chain connects TRBV30 to TRBJ1-5; tentative D call: TRBD1 (6 bases). Germline V CDR1 and CDR2: GTSNPN, SVGIG (reference sequence). The length of the CDR3 is 16 residues. V lost 0 bases and J lost 2, with 14 bases in between. In nucleotides, the CDR3 is TGTGCCTGGAGTGTTGGTACGGGGGGCGGCAATCAGCCCCAGCATTTT. Protein sequence: CAWSVGTGGGNQPQHF.

This chain joins TRBV6-2 or TRBV6-3 and TRBJ1-2; TRBD1 might be the D (5 bases). Trimming stripped 5 bases from V and 0 bases from J, with 13 bases between. The germline gives CDR1 MNHEY, CDR2 SVGEGT. The CDR3 consists of 15 residues. The CDR3 sequence is CASSPPGRANYGYTF. The DNA of the CDR3 is TGTGCCAGCAGTCCCCCGGGACGGGCTAACTATGGCTACACCTTC.

The rearrangement joins TRBV3-1 to TRBJ1-5, with D perhaps TRBD1 (5 bases). Germline lookup yields CDR1 LGHDT and CDR2 YNNKEL (reference sequence). With 2 bases removed from V and 2 bases from J, the gap between germline ends came to 16 bases. The CDR3 covers 17 residues. CDR3 protein: CASSQNPFGGGNQPQHF. For the CDR3, the DNA is TGTGCCAGCAGCCAAAACCCCTTTGGAGGGGGCAATCAGCCCCAGCATTTT.

The V gene is TRBV11-2, the J gene TRBJ2-2; 7 nucleotides agree with TRBD1. The germline gives CDR1 SGHAT, CDR2 FQNNGV. This CDR3 is 13 amino acids long. The trim removed 5 bases at V and 6 bases at J, leaving 3 bases unmatched. CDR3 sequence: CASSRQGPGELFF. In DNA form, the CDR3 reads TGTGCCAGCAGCCGACAGGGCCCCGGGGAGCTGTTTTTT.

This clonotype appeared many times. The CDR3 nucleotides read TGCAGCGTTGCAGTCAGCGGGGAAGAGACCCAGTACTTC. Its translation is CSVAVSGEETQYF. This rearrangement joins TRBV29-1 to TRBJ2-5; 7 nucleotides align to TRBD2. V shed 4 bases and J 3 bases; nucleotides not matched to a gene: 5. CDR1 is SQVTM and CDR2 is ANQGSEA in the germline V gene. This CDR3 has 13 residues.

The chain combines TRBV7-3 with TRBJ2-7; no firm D call. Per germline, CDR1 SGHTA and CDR2 FQGTGA. V gave up 2 bases and J gave up 9 bases, with 14 bases separating them. CDR3 size: 13 residues. The CDR3 DNA reads as TGTGCCAGCAGCTTATTCCTCACGGAAGGGCAGTACTTC. Protein sequence: CASSLFLTEGQYF. The full variable domain, completed using reference TRBV7-3 and TRBJ2-7, is GAGVSQTPSNKVTEKGKYVELRCDPISGHTALYWYRQSLGQGPEFLIYFQGTGAADDSGLPNDRFFAVRPEGSVSTLKIQRTERGDSAVYLCASSLFLTEGQYFGPGTRLTVT.

This clonotype was counted a few times. The chain is built from TRBV2 and TRBJ1-1, with 8 bases lining up with TRBD1. V lost 8 bases and J lost 4; bases outside the gene matches: 6. The germline CDR1 and CDR2 sequences are SNHLY and FYNNEI. CDR3 length: 13 residues. This chain's CDR3 is CASLWTGSTEAFF. Here the CDR3 DNA reads TGTGCCAGCCTTTGGACAGGGAGCACTGAAGCTTTCTTT. Full variable domain (remainder filled in from reference TRBV2 and TRBJ1-1): EPEVTQTPSHQVTQMGQEVILRCVPISNHLYFYWYRQILGQKVEFLVSFYNNEISEKSEIFDDQFSVERPDGSNFTLKIRSTKLEDSAMYFCASLWTGSTEAFFGQGTRLTVV.

This clonotype was detected many times. This chain uses TRBV12-3 or TRBV12-4 with TRBJ2-1; no definite D call. This CDR3 is 12 amino acids long. Deletions cut 4 bases from V and 6 bases from J, with 7 bases between. CDR3 in amino acids: CASSSAFNEQFF. The CDR3 DNA reads TGTGCCAGCAGTTCCGCGTTCAATGAGCAGTTCTTC.

The genes are TRBV7-9 and TRBJ2-1; TRBD2 matches at 8 bases. The germline CDR1 and CDR2 sequences are SEHNR and FQNEAQ (reference sequence). The CDR3 has 16 amino acids. Trimming took 10 bases from V and 0 from J; bases not matched to a gene: 11. CDR3 protein: CATGGIRVSSYNEQFF. The CDR3 region has the DNA TGTGCCACGGGAGGGATTAGGGTTTCCTCCTACAATGAGCAGTTCTTC.

Here the CDR3 reads CSAGGVTYNEQFF. The CDR3 DNA follows: TGCAGCGCTGGGGGGGTCACCTACAATGAGCAGTTCTTC. The chain couples TRBV29-1 to TRBJ2-1, with 7 bases matching TRBD2. J was trimmed by 2 bases and V by 7 bases; bases with no gene match: 5. Germline CDR1 and CDR2: SQVTM and ANQGSEA. The CDR3 is 13 residues long.

This clonotype was observed a few times. The chain uses TRBV25-1 and TRBJ2-2, with D perhaps TRBD1 or TRBD2 (5 bases each). The germline V gene encodes CDR1 MGHDK and CDR2 SYGVNS. The length of the CDR3 is 15 residues. V lost 3 bases to trimming and J lost 3 bases, with 11 bases between them. DNA for the CDR3: TGTGCCAGCAGTGAGGGAGACAGTCACACCGGGGAGCTGTTTTTT. Encoded protein: CASSEGDSHTGELFF.

The chain joins TRBV12-3 or TRBV12-4 to TRBJ1-2; no clear D. The CDR3 covers 13 residues. V lost 3 bases, J lost 2 bases, and 7 bases lay in between. CDR3 DNA sequence: TGTGCCAGCAGTTTTTTAGAAAACTATGGCTACACCTTC. Encoded protein: CASSFLENYGYTF.

This clonotype was recorded once. V and J are TRBV7-2 and TRBJ2-7; D ambiguous. V lost 1 base, J lost 5 bases, and 12 bases lay in between. This CDR3 has 14 residues. CDR1 is SGHTA, CDR2 FQGNSA, per germline. The CDR3 nucleotides read TGTGCCAGCAGCTTAGTTGGCCCAGGTCACGAGCAGTACTTC. Translation gives CASSLVGPGHEQYF.

The chain is built from TRBV14 and TRBJ2-3; tentatively, D is TRBD1 (5 bases). V dropped 0 bases and J dropped 4 bases, with 11 bases sitting between them. The germline gives CDR1 SGHDN, CDR2 FVKESK. This CDR3 is 15 amino acids long. CDR3 DNA: TGTGCCAGCAGCCAAGAGCATCAGGGATCAGATACGCAGTATTTT. This translates into CASSQEHQGSDTQYF.

This clonotype was seen repeatedly, ten times or more. The chain is built from TRBV12-3 or TRBV12-4 and TRBJ1-1, with D perhaps TRBD1 (6 bases). The CDR3 spans 15 residues. The ends were cut back, 10 bases at V and 0 bases at J, with 18 bases in the middle. The CDR3 sequence: CATSPPGALNTEAFF. The CDR3 bases are TGTGCCACCTCCCCCCCGGGGGCCCTGAACACTGAAGCTTTCTTT.

This clonotype appeared many times. The chain recombines TRBV7-9 with TRBJ1-1; D is undetermined. The CDR3 is made up of 13 amino acids. Trimming left V 5 bases short and J 2 bases short, with 9 bases between. The germline V gene has CDR1 SEHNR and CDR2 FQNEAQ (reference sequence). The CDR3 region is CASSPLLNTEAFF. The CDR3 DNA reads TGTGCCAGCAGCCCTTTATTAAACACTGAAGCTTTCTTT.

This clonotype was seen a handful of times. The chain is built from TRBV6-4 and TRBJ2-3; 10 bases agree with TRBD2. V gave up 2 bases and J gave up 1 base; unmatched junction bases: 0. The CDR3 covers 15 residues. Germline V lookup: CDR1 MRHNA, CDR2 SNTAGT. CDR3 in amino acids: CASSDGLAGTDTQYF. The CDR3 region has the DNA TGTGCCAGCAGTGACGGACTAGCGGGCACAGATACGCAGTATTTT.

The chain is built from TRBV4-1 and TRBJ2-7; D not certain. The CDR3 totals 13 residues. Deletions cut 0 bases from V and 4 bases from J, with 7 bases between. CDR1 and CDR2 from the germline V gene are MGHRA and YSYEKL. The DNA of the CDR3 is TGCGCCAGCAGCCAAGAGGCGGTGTACGAGCAGTACTTC. Its protein product is CASSQEAVYEQYF.